This TCR beta chain was sequenced during a study of blood T cell repertoires in COVID-19. Study details: Researchers got acute and convalescent COVID-19 samples from the United States, Italy and Spain.

Original handling: Amplified reference gene primers provided the basis for estimating nucleated cell counts. Profiling relied on immunoSEQ multiplex PCR, and the TCRdb table lists in-frame clones only, not all of them. That table furnishes V, J and clone size, whereas the DNA furnished D and trimming. The table shows approximately 280,000 clones, with around 85% occurring only once. There are 13 residues in the CDR3. The ends were cut back, 8 bases at V and 2 bases at J, with 10 bases in the middle. The sample comprised peripheral blood. J is TRBJ1-5 and V is TRBV12-3 or TRBV12-4, with D maybe TRBD1 (5 bases). The source is a human donor with COVID-19, enrolled during active disease. The donor label of this sample is uncertain. In DNA, the CDR3 is TGTGCCAGCGAGACAGTAGGCAATCAGCCCCAGCATTTT. Protein sequence: CASETVGNQPQHF.